This T cell receptor (beta chain) appears in the sequencing data of a study of persistence of HIV-infected CD4 T cells. Overall study: A larger, less memory-rich fraction responded to anti-CD3/anti-CD28 beads than to antigen. Study-level results: CMV- and Gag-responding cells had lower TCRbeta richness than CD3/CD28-responding cells.

Nonspecific anti-CD3/anti-CD28 bead stimulation represents the broad CD4+ T cell repertoire. Sorting selected CD4+ T cells upregulating both CD40 ligand and CD69. For around 20 hours, CD8-depleted PBMCs received anti-CD28/CD49d costimulation, a CD40-blocking antibody and enfuvirtide. The immunoSEQ assay was version 4, run in survey mode. Sequencing used immunoSEQ multiplex PCR; TCRdb keeps in-frame clones, though not all of them. The data hold roughly 41,000 clones, with roughly 87% observed a single time. Concerning this clone: Its antigen is as yet unknown.

CDR3 length: 17 residues. The ends lost 4 bases at V and 6 bases at J; junction bases unmatched: 8. Germline V gene data show CDR1 as MGHDK and CDR2 as SYGVNS. This clonotype was obtained from an adult man with HIV who was CMV-seropositive. The sequencing used CD4+ T cells sorted from PBMCs after approximately 19-hour stimulation, collected from a patient who received antiretroviral therapy. The chain links TRBV25-1 to TRBJ2-6; 11 bases fit TRBD1. The CDR3 bases are TGTGCCAGCAGTGGCTGGACAGGGGGCCTCGTGGCCAACGTCCTGACTTTC. Translating gives CASSGWTGGLVANVLTF.